This entry lists 20 T cell receptor beta chains sequenced from one sample in a study of blood T cell repertoires in COVID-19 (TCRdb year 2020). The library was generated by the immunoSEQ multiplex PCR assay. The table was pulled from immuneACCESS by TCRdb, which kept in-frame rearrangements only. Such tables lose some clones; where checked, under half of the loss comes from unresolved V genes, and the rest has no known cause. This sample is represented by 250,000 to 300,000 clones; over 75% of them were singletons. The leading ten clones occupy about a sixth of the sample. Input material: PBMCs or T cells enriched from blood (not recorded which). These receptors all come from a man aged 18 to 30 who had recovered from COVID-19.

The chain uses TRBV18 and TRBJ1-1; 9 bases fit TRBD1. Per germline, CDR1 KGHSH and CDR2 LQKENI. The CDR3 covers 14 residues. Trimming at V came to 2 bases and at J to 11 bases, leaving 9 bases not matched to a gene. CDR3 amino acids: CASSPETGGVQAFF. In DNA, the CDR3 is TGTGCCAGCTCACCAGAAACAGGGGGCGTGCAGGCTTTCTTT.

Points on this clone: One end of the junction does not line up with germline, which may come from a read error. V gene TRBV7-7 combines with J gene TRBJ2-7; TRBD1 matches at 8 bases. Germline loops: CDR1 SSHAT, CDR2 FNYEAQ (reference sequence). The CDR3 extends over 14 amino acids. This CDR3 reads CASSLGTGSYEQYF. DNA for the CDR3: TGTGCTAGCAGCCTGGGGACAGGATCCTACGAGCAGTACTTC.

This chain connects TRBV4-1 to TRBJ1-1; 9 nucleotides line up with TRBD1. Germline V gene lookup returns CDR1 MGHRA and CDR2 YSYEKL. The CDR3 sequence is 15 residues long. Germline trimming cut 4 bases from V and 6 bases from J; bases unmatched to any gene: 9. In DNA, the CDR3 is TGCGCCAGCAGCCCTGGGGACAGGGAAGTACCTGAAGCTTTCTTT. Translation: CASSPGDREVPEAFF.

In its sample, this clone was seen a few times. J is TRBJ1-6 and V is TRBV10-3; D gene uncertain. The germline V gene has CDR1 ENHRY and CDR2 SYGVKD. V was trimmed by 1 base and J by 10 bases, leaving 14 bases between them. The CDR3 runs 15 residues. This chain's CDR3 is CAISEFAGSSSPLHF. The DNA for the CDR3 is TGTGCCATCAGTGAGTTTGCAGGATCGAGCTCACCCCTCCACTTT.

In this sample, this clone turned up a few times. The V and J genes are TRBV14 and TRBJ1-3; 9 nucleotides match TRBD1. Germline V gene data show CDR1 as SGHDN and CDR2 as FVKESK. CDR3 length equals 17 residues. V trimming: 4 bases; J trimming: 0 bases; junction bases outside the gene matches: 7. The CDR3 DNA sequence: TGTGCCAGCAGCCTTACAGGGGGCATAGGCTCTGGAAACACCATATATTTT. It is translated as CASSLTGGIGSGNTIYF.

The V and J genes are TRBV30 and TRBJ2-1; D gene unclear. The V gene's germline CDR1 is GTSNPN and CDR2 SVGIG (reference sequence). Trimming removed 2 bases at V and 2 bases at J, with 7 bases between. The CDR3 length is 13 residues. CDR3 region: CAWSPNTYNEQFF. The CDR3 nucleotides are TGTGCCTGGAGTCCCAACACCTACAATGAGCAGTTCTTC.

The rearrangement links TRBV30 to TRBJ1-6, with D possibly matching TRBD1 (6 bases). This CDR3 has 15 amino acids. The germline V and J ends were trimmed by 4 bases and 8 bases, with 18 bases remaining between them. In germline, CDR1 is GTSNPN, CDR2 SVGIG (reference sequence). The CDR3 region has the DNA TGTGCCTGGAACAACTTCGGTACAGGGTATTCACCCCTCCACTTT. Protein: CAWNNFGTGYSPLHF. Variable domain in full (rest from reference TRBV30 and TRBJ1-6): SQTIHQWPATLVQPVGSPLSLECTVEGTSNPNLYWYRQAAGRGLQLLFYSVGIGQISSEVPQNLSASRPQDRQFILSSKKLLLSDSGFYLCAWNNFGTGYSPLHFGNGTRLTVT.

Points on this clone: The identical CDR3 is also encoded by other nucleotide sequences in the sample. The chain combines TRBV5-6 with TRBJ2-5; D remains ambiguous. The CDR3 is made up of 11 amino acids. Trimming took 4 bases from V and 2 from J, leaving 3 bases between them. From germline, CDR1 is SGHDT and CDR2 YYEEEE. This CDR3 reads CASSLQETQYF. CDR3 nucleotide sequence: TGTGCCAGCAGCCTACAAGAGACCCAGTACTTC. Variable domain in full (rest from reference TRBV5-6 and TRBJ2-5): DAGVTQSPTHLIKTRGQQVTLRCSPKSGHDTVSWYQQALGQGPQFIFQYYEEEERQRGNFPDRFSGHQFPNYSSELNVNALLLGDSALYLCASSLQETQYFGPGTRLLVL.

This clone was counted between two and nine times. The V and J genes are TRBV9 and TRBJ2-5, with 7 bases that match TRBD1. CDR3 length equals 16 residues. Germline CDR1 SGDLS, CDR2 YYNGEE. Trimming removed 0 bases from V and 3 bases from J; junction bases left unmatched: 8. The CDR3 loop reads CASSVGIRQGEETQYF. The CDR3, as DNA: TGTGCCAGCAGCGTAGGTATACGGCAGGGGGAAGAGACCCAGTACTTC.

This clone was seen only a few times. V is TRBV5-1 and J is TRBJ1-2; 8 bases line up with TRBD1. V shed 4 bases, J shed 3 bases, and the junction held 5 bases outside the gene matches. The V gene's germline CDR1 is SGHRS and CDR2 YFSETQ. The CDR3 has 14 amino acids. The CDR3 is CASSADREDYGYTF. CDR3 sequence (DNA): TGCGCCAGCAGCGCGGACAGGGAGGACTATGGCTACACCTTC.

The rearrangement joins TRBV5-1 to TRBJ1-3; D possibly corresponds to TRBD1 (5 bases). V lost 1 base to trimming and J lost 0 bases, with 14 bases between them. In germline, CDR1 is SGHRS, CDR2 YFSETQ. This CDR3 region has 17 residues. CDR3 residues: CASSLSPGTSSGNTIYF. For the CDR3, the DNA is TGCGCCAGCAGCTTGTCGCCAGGGACTAGCTCTGGAAACACCATATATTTT.

J is TRBJ1-2 and V is TRBV11-2; D possibly corresponds to TRBD1 (5 bases). Germline lookup yields CDR1 SGHAT and CDR2 FQNNGV. The germline V and J ends were trimmed by 2 bases and 6 bases, with 7 bases remaining between them. CDR3 size: 12 residues. CDR3 sequence (DNA): TGTGCCAGCAGCTTAAGCAGGGATGGCTACACCTTC. This codes for CASSLSRDGYTF.

The chain recombines TRBV30 with TRBJ1-3; D perhaps matches TRBD1 (6 bases). CDR1 and CDR2 from the germline V gene are GTSNPN and SVGIG (reference sequence). V was shortened by 0 bases and J by 8 bases, with 8 bases between the two germline ends. The CDR3 has 12 amino acids. In DNA, the CDR3 is TGTGCCTGGAGTGTAGGGGGGGACACCATATATTTT. It encodes CAWSVGGDTIYF.

The chain employs TRBV30 and TRBJ2-3, with a weak D call TRBD1 (6 bases). The V gene lost 2 bases and the J gene lost 2 bases, with 8 bases spanning the gap. CDR3 length: 13 residues. In germline, CDR1 is GTSNPN, CDR2 SVGIG (reference sequence). CDR3 nucleotide sequence: TGTGCCTGGAGTCGGACAGTCACAGATACGCAGTATTTT. This sequence encodes CAWSRTVTDTQYF. The variable domain in full, completed from reference TRBV30 and TRBJ2-3, reads SQTIHQWPATLVQPVGSPLSLECTVEGTSNPNLYWYRQAAGRGLQLLFYSVGIGQISSEVPQNLSASRPQDRQFILSSKKLLLSDSGFYLCAWSRTVTDTQYFGPGTRLTVL.

The V call is TRBV15, the J call TRBJ2-3; tentatively, D is TRBD2 (6 bases). CDR1 LNHNV and CDR2 YYDKDF come from the germline V gene (reference sequence). The CDR3 extends over 17 amino acids. The V end lost 1 base, the J end lost 4 bases, and 18 bases lay between the germline ends. The CDR3 sequence is CATSRARGLVGSDTQYF. Here the CDR3 DNA reads TGTGCCACCAGCAGAGCACGGGGGTTAGTGGGTTCAGATACGCAGTATTTT.

This clone ranks as medium-sized. The rearrangement links TRBV5-8 to TRBJ2-7; perhaps TRBD1 as D (5 bases). The CDR3 consists of 13 residues. Germline assignment: CDR1 SGHTS and CDR2 YDEGEE. The germline V and J ends were trimmed by 2 bases and 3 bases, with 9 bases remaining between them. The CDR3 bases are TGTGCCAGCAGCTTAGACAGATACTACGAGCAGTACTTC. It is translated as CASSLDRYYEQYF.

The chain joins TRBV6-5 to TRBJ1-2; the match to TRBD1 covers 10 bases. CDR3 length: 14 amino acids. V was pared by 7 bases and J by 3 bases, with 5 bases of the junction left unmatched. Germline V CDR1 and CDR2: MNHEY, SVGAGI. The chain's CDR3 is CASTRDRGDYGYTF. CDR3 DNA sequence: TGTGCCAGCACCCGGGACAGGGGCGACTATGGCTACACCTTC.

The CDR3 reads CASRPQGLAFYNEQFF. CDR3 bases: TGTGCCAGCAGACCTCAGGGACTAGCGTTCTACAATGAGCAGTTCTTC. V and J are TRBV28 and TRBJ2-1; TRBD2 matches 10 bases. CDR1 MDHEN and CDR2 SYDVKM come from the germline V gene. V dropped 6 bases and J dropped 3; count of bases not matched to a gene: 8. The CDR3 spans 16 residues.

This sequence joins TRBV24-1 and TRBJ2-1; TRBD2 is a possible D gene (5 bases). Germline V gives CDR1 KGHDR, CDR2 SFDVKD. The CDR3 is 18 amino acids. Trimming removed 0 bases at V and 0 bases at J, with 14 bases between. CDR3 region: CATSDLKLGQSSYNEQFF. DNA for the CDR3: TGTGCCACCAGTGATTTGAAACTAGGCCAGAGCTCCTACAATGAGCAGTTCTTC.

J is TRBJ2-7 and V is TRBV9, with TRBD2 identical over 10 bases. From germline, CDR1 is SGDLS and CDR2 YYNGEE. The CDR3 loop spans 15 amino acids. J lost 1 base, V lost 4 bases, and 5 bases had no gene match. The CDR3 loop is CASSLGLAESYEQYF. The CDR3 region has the DNA TGTGCCAGCAGCTTAGGACTAGCGGAGTCCTACGAGCAGTACTTC.